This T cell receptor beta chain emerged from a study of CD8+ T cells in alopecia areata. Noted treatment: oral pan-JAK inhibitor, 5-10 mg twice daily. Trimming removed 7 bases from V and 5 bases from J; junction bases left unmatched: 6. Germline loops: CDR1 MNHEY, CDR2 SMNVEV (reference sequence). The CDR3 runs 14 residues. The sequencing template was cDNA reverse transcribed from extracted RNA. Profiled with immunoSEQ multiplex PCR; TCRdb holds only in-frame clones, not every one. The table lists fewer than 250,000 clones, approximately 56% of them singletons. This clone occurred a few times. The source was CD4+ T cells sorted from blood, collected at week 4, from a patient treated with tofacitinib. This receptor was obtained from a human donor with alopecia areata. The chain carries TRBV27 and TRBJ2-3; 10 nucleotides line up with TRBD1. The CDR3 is CASTQRTGGDTQYF. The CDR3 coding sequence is TGTGCCAGCACCCAGCGGACAGGGGGAGATACGCAGTATTTT.